Shown below are 10 T cell receptor beta chains from a single sample sequenced in a study of beta chain features in type 1 diabetes. Expressed TCRB transcripts were sequenced because the entire RNA isolate underwent reverse transcription. Generated by immunoSEQ multiplex PCR, the TCRdb table keeps only in-frame clones and is missing some. The repertoire consists of roughly 370,000 clones, with around 13% occurring once and the leading ten covering under 0.04%. Sequenced sample: naive CD4+ T cells from blood. The receptors here all came from a man aged 25 to 45 in good health.

This clone has more than one count but fewer than ten. This chain joins TRBV11-2 and TRBJ2-3; 7 bases match TRBD2. The CDR3 loop spans 15 amino acids. Trimming cost V 2 bases and J 5 bases; bases outside gene matches: 7. Per the germline V gene, CDR1 is SGHAT and CDR2 is FQNNGV. The CDR3 bases are TGTGCCAGCAGCTTACAGGGACTAAGGGAAGATACGCAGTATTTT. It translates to CASSLQGLREDTQYF.

This clone was seen at least ten times. The identical CDR3 is also encoded by other nucleotide sequences in the sample. The V and J genes are TRBV29-1 and TRBJ1-1; D remains unclear. V lost 4 bases to trimming and J lost 6 bases, with 3 bases between them. CDR1 SQVTM and CDR2 ANQGSEA come from the germline V gene. CDR3 length: 9 amino acids. The DNA of the CDR3 is TGCAGCGTTGCGCCTGAAGCTTTCTTT. Translating gives CSVAPEAFF.

The chain's CDR3 is CAISDGNTEAFF. The CDR3 nucleotides are TGTGCCATCAGTGATGGGAACACTGAAGCTTTCTTT. The chain links TRBV10-3 to TRBJ1-1; D is undetermined. V shed 3 bases and J shed 1 base, with 3 bases lying between them. From germline, CDR1 is ENHRY and CDR2 SYGVKD. There are 12 residues in the CDR3.

A few counts support this clone. The V call is TRBV27, the J call TRBJ2-7; 8 bases line up with TRBD2. The CDR3 runs to 15 residues. V dropped 2 bases and J dropped 6; count of bases not matched to a gene: 9. Germline V lookup: CDR1 MNHEY, CDR2 SMNVEV (reference sequence). The CDR3 sequence: CASSLTPLTSGEQYV. Here the CDR3 DNA reads TGTGCCAGCAGTTTAACCCCCTTAACTAGCGGCGAGCAGTACGTC.

This sequence joins TRBV7-2 and TRBJ1-6; D not certain. This CDR3 has 12 residues. Germline values: CDR1 SGHTA, CDR2 FQGNSA. Trimming removed 1 base at V and 10 bases at J, with 5 bases between. CDR3 bases: TGTGCCAGCAGCTTAGGGGTCTCACCCCTCCACTTT. Protein: CASSLGVSPLHF.

This clone was seen only a few times. This chain connects TRBV15 to TRBJ2-4, with D maybe TRBD1 (6 bases). Between the trimmed V and J ends, which lost 6 bases and 4 bases, there was a span of 22 bases. CDR1 LNHNV and CDR2 YYDKDF come from the germline V gene (reference sequence). This CDR3 spans 17 amino acids. CDR3 in amino acids: CATRRGITGLGKNIQYF. CDR3 bases: TGTGCCACCAGGAGGGGGATAACAGGGCTTGGAAAAAACATTCAGTACTTC.

The genes are TRBV27 and TRBJ1-2; no clear D gene. CDR3 length: 15 amino acids. CDR1 and CDR2 from the germline V gene are MNHEY and SMNVEV (reference sequence). The V end lost 6 bases, the J end lost 8 bases, and 22 bases lay between the germline ends. The DNA of the CDR3 is TGTGCCAGCAGGCTGGGAGGGAGCCCCTTGGGGGGCTACACCTTC. Its protein is CASRLGGSPLGGYTF.

V gene TRBV5-1 combines with J gene TRBJ2-3; D gene ambiguous. V was shortened by 4 bases and J by 2 bases, with 14 bases between the two germline ends. The CDR3 has 15 amino acids. Germline V gene data show CDR1 as SGHRS and CDR2 as YFSETQ. CDR3 bases: TGCGCCAGCAGCCCCCGTACTGGCAACACAGATACGCAGTATTTT. It specifies CASSPRTGNTDTQYF.

The chain links TRBV9 to TRBJ2-1; 11 bases agree with TRBD2. CDR1 SGDLS and CDR2 YYNGEE come from the germline V gene. Trimming cost V 0 bases and J 9 bases; bases outside gene matches: 8. The CDR3 totals 16 residues. The CDR3 sequence is CASSVGSGRALVEQFF. For the CDR3, the DNA is TGTGCCAGCAGCGTAGGTAGCGGGAGGGCCCTCGTTGAGCAGTTCTTC.

This clone was found a few times. This sequence joins TRBV7-2 and TRBJ1-1, with 11 bases fitting TRBD1. After removal of 5 bases from V and 2 bases from J, the junction contained 10 bases not matched to a gene. The CDR3 covers 17 residues. Germline V gene sequence: CDR1 SGHTA, CDR2 FQGNSA. Here the CDR3 DNA reads TGTGCCAGCAGCGTTCCCCCGGGACAGGGGGTCAACACTGAAGCTTTCTTT. Protein product: CASSVPPGQGVNTEAFF.